The 4 T cell receptor beta chains in this list originate from one sample, sequenced in a study of OX40 agonist ivuxolimab in advanced cancers. Preparation of the library involved the immunoSEQ multiplex PCR assay. TCRdb re-hosts the immuneACCESS table, in-frame sequences only. Its copies lack some clones; in the studies checked, an unresolved V gene accounts for under half of them, and the cause for the rest is not known. The sample includes 15,000 to 25,000 clones, with about 83% observed a single time. About 50% of the sample rests with the top ten. The sequencing here drew on CD4+ or CD8+ T cells sorted from blood, taken in a trial of the OX40 agonist ivuxolimab. The receptors derive from an adult with an advanced solid tumor such as melanoma, head and neck, liver or kidney cancer.

The chain has TRBV9 and TRBJ2-3; 7 bases line up with TRBD2. The CDR3 loop spans 15 amino acids. The J segment lost 4 bases and the V segment lost 1 base, leaving 6 bases of the junction unmatched. Germline V gene data show CDR1 as SGDLS and CDR2 as YYNGEE. The DNA for the CDR3 is TGTGCCAGCAGCGTAAGTTGGGGAGGGGCAGATACGCAGTATTTT. This sequence encodes CASSVSWGGADTQYF.

V gene TRBV2 combines with J gene TRBJ1-6, with TRBD1 as a possible D gene (5 bases). V was pared by 7 bases and J by 5 bases, with 15 bases between. The CDR3 is 15 amino acids. Germline loops: CDR1 SNHLY, CDR2 FYNNEI. CDR3 in amino acids: CASNGAGLDNSPLHF. DNA for the CDR3: TGTGCCAGCAATGGGGCAGGGTTGGATAATTCACCCCTCCACTTT.

V and J are TRBV9 and TRBJ2-3; 9 nucleotides match TRBD2. Germline V lookup: CDR1 SGDLS, CDR2 YYNGEE. This CDR3 has 16 amino acids. V lost 3 bases, J lost 2 bases, and 7 bases stayed unmatched. The CDR3 bases are TGTGCCAGCAGCGCACTACTAGCGGGCGTCACAGATACGCAGTATTTT. Encoded protein: CASSALLAGVTDTQYF.

A few counts support this clone. The V and J genes are TRBV7-8 and TRBJ2-1; D is undetermined. Germline V lookup: CDR1 SGHVS, CDR2 FQNEAQ. The CDR3 covers 12 residues. With 0 bases removed from V and 6 bases from J, the gap between germline ends came to 3 bases. CDR3 nucleotides: TGTGCCAGCAGCTTAGCGGCCAATGAGCAGTTCTTC. Translating gives CASSLAANEQFF.